Each of the 27 T cell receptor beta chains below was sequenced from the same sample in a study of read filtering for tumor transcriptome and immune sequencing. From around 0.4 ug of RNA, a library with molecular barcoded alpha/delta and beta/gamma adaptors was made. TCRdb independently ran MiXCR on the reads; one entry per CDR3 protein. The sample yields roughly 130,000 distinct CDR3 sequences, over 10% seen once. Material: a population of CD138-negative cells sorted from bone marrow. These receptors originate from a donor at least 40 years old with multiple myeloma.

This clonotype was counted at least ten times. The rearrangement uses TRBV20-1 and TRBJ1-6; tentative D call: TRBD1 (5 bases). The CDR3 runs 13 residues. Germline V gene sequence: CDR1 DFQATT, CDR2 SNEGSKA (reference sequence). V dropped 8 bases and J dropped 6 bases, with 14 bases sitting between them. This CDR3 is CSIRQRVNSPLHF. The CDR3 region has the DNA TGCAGTATCCGACAGAGAGTTAATTCACCCCTCCACTTT.

This chain uses TRBV20-1 with TRBJ2-7; 10 bases align to TRBD2. With V trimmed by 2 bases and J by 2 bases, 6 bases remained unmatched. Looked up from germline, CDR1 is DFQATT and CDR2 is SNEGSKA (reference sequence). The CDR3 covers 15 residues. The CDR3 is CSARPGLAETYEQYF. The CDR3 DNA follows: TGCAGTGCTAGACCTGGACTAGCGGAAACCTACGAGCAGTACTTC.

The chain has TRBV11-2 and TRBJ2-7, with a weak D call TRBD1 (6 bases). The V and J ends lost 1 base and 1 base respectively, with 17 bases between them. This CDR3 contains 17 residues. The germline gives CDR1 SGHAT, CDR2 FQNNGV. In nucleotides, the CDR3 is TGTGCCAGCAGCTTAGGTTTTTCAGGACAGCATTCCTACGAGCAGTACTTC. Its protein is CASSLGFSGQHSYEQYF.

At least ten counts were recorded for this clonotype. The chain carries TRBV3-1 and TRBJ1-2; D is perhaps TRBD1 (5 bases). Germline assignment: CDR1 LGHDT and CDR2 YNNKEL (reference sequence). Trimming pared 0 bases from V and 5 bases from J, leaving 10 bases between. CDR3 size: 14 residues. For the CDR3, the DNA is TGTGCCAGCAGCCAAGACAGGGAGGTATATGGCTACACCTTC. Translating gives CASSQDREVYGYTF.

This clonotype was picked up many times. The rearrangement uses TRBV12-3 or TRBV12-4 and TRBJ2-3; the D is unclear. V gave up 5 bases and J gave up 4 bases, with 10 bases separating them. There are 13 residues in the CDR3. The CDR3 coding sequence is TGTGCCAGCAGTCTTTCTAGGGCAGATACGCAGTATTTT. Protein product: CASSLSRADTQYF.

This clonotype was seen ten or more times. V usage is TRBV20-1 and J usage is TRBJ2-7; 9 positions match TRBD1. Germline values: CDR1 DFQATT, CDR2 SNEGSKA (reference sequence). CDR3 length equals 16 residues. The ends lost 6 bases at V and 0 bases at J; junction bases unmatched: 12. The chain's CDR3 is CSAAGTGTGSSYEQYF. As DNA, the CDR3 is TGCAGTGCCGCCGGGACAGGGACCGGCAGCTCCTACGAGCAGTACTTC.

Ten or more counts support this clonotype. V and J are TRBV19 and TRBJ2-7, with a weak D call TRBD2 (5 bases). V was pared by 3 bases and J by 3 bases, with 9 bases between. The V gene's germline CDR1 is LNHDA and CDR2 SQIVND (reference sequence). The CDR3 has 13 residues. The CDR3, as DNA: TGTGCCAGTAGTATCCGGGCGGGCTACGAGCAGTACTTC. Residues: CASSIRAGYEQYF.

This clonotype was recorded at least ten times. The chain couples TRBV12-3 or TRBV12-4 to TRBJ2-1; a weak D match, TRBD2 (5 bases). This CDR3 spans 13 amino acids. Trimming removed 8 bases at V and 6 bases at J, with 14 bases between. CDR3 DNA sequence: TGTGCCAGCGTCCTGGGCCTAGCCAATGAGCAGTTCTTC. The encoded protein is CASVLGLANEQFF.

Comments on this clonotype: A clone one base away is much larger, so this may be a read error. The rearrangement uses TRBV6-6 and TRBJ2-7; D ambiguous. This CDR3 comprises 14 residues. Per germline, CDR1 MNHNY and CDR2 SVGAGI (reference sequence). V was trimmed by 4 bases and J by 6 bases, leaving 16 bases between them. The CDR3 spells CASSFGQNPCEQYF. Here the CDR3 DNA reads TGTGCCAGCAGTTTCGGTCAGAATCCTTGCGAGCAGTACTTC.

This clonotype was found a few times. A much larger clone differs by one base, so this may be a read error. The J gene is TRBJ2-2, the V gene TRBV6-2 or TRBV6-3, with a possible D match to TRBD2 (5 bases). V was clipped by 7 bases and J by 3 bases, with 12 bases between them. CDR3 length equals 14 residues. Germline V gene lookup returns CDR1 MNHEY and CDR2 SVGEGT. The CDR3 nucleotides read TGTGCCAGCACTTCCTCCGGGGACACCGGGGAGCTGTTTTTT. Translation: CASTSSGDTGELFF.

This clonotype showed up many times. This chain uses TRBV27 with TRBJ2-2, with D uncertain. Trimming took 3 bases from V and 7 from J, leaving 9 bases between them. The CDR3 spans 13 residues. Germline CDR1 is MNHEY and CDR2 is SMNVEV (reference sequence). The CDR3 bases are TGTGCCAGCAGTTTTGGCACGTTCGGGGAGCTGTTTTTT. It codes for CASSFGTFGELFF.

The CDR3 nucleotides read TGTGCCAGCAGGCAGGACAGGGACCATTTGGATGAGCAGTTCTTC. Its translation is CASRQDRDHLDEQFF. The V call is TRBV12-3 or TRBV12-4, the J call TRBJ2-1; the match to TRBD1 covers 8 bases. With V trimmed by 6 bases and J by 8 bases, 12 bases remained unmatched. CDR3 length equals 15 residues.

This clonotype was counted a few times. CDR3 DNA: TGTGCCAGCAGCCAGGGTTCGAACAGAGCAGATACGCAGTATTTT. Translated: CASSQGSNRADTQYF. J is TRBJ2-3 and V is TRBV11-2, with D tentatively TRBD1 (5 bases). Germline V gene sequence: CDR1 SGHAT, CDR2 FQNNGV. The CDR3 spans 15 residues. Trimming pared 5 bases from V and 4 bases from J, leaving 16 bases between.

The chain recombines TRBV4-1 with TRBJ2-3, with D possibly being TRBD1 (6 bases). Trimming left V 3 bases short and J 0 bases short, with 7 bases between. CDR3 size: 14 residues. Germline CDR1 MGHRA, CDR2 YSYEKL. The CDR3 DNA reads TGCGCCAGCAGCCATGGACAGAGCACAGATACGCAGTATTTT. Protein product: CASSHGQSTDTQYF.

About this clonotype itself: Given a far larger clone just one base away, this is likely a sequencing read error. This chain connects TRBV12-3 or TRBV12-4 to TRBJ2-1, with 12 bases aligning to TRBD2. The CDR3 length is 18 residues. The CDR3 region is CANSHAGTSGYSYNEQFF. The CDR3 DNA reads as TGTGCCAACAGTCACGCCGGGACTAGCGGGTATTCCTACAATGAGCAGTTCTTC.

The V call is TRBV5-4, the J call TRBJ2-5; possibly TRBD2 for D (5 bases). Trimming pared 2 bases from V and 6 bases from J, leaving 11 bases between. Per the germline V gene, CDR1 is SGHNT and CDR2 is YYREEE (reference sequence). This CDR3 is 13 amino acids long. The CDR3 nucleotides read TGTGCCAGCAGCTTAGGCACCGGGAAGACCCAGTACTTC. It yields the protein CASSLGTGKTQYF.

This chain joins TRBV20-1 and TRBJ2-1; D is perhaps TRBD2 (6 bases). The V and J ends lost 6 bases and 6 bases respectively, with 15 bases between them. CDR1 is DFQATT and CDR2 is SNEGSKA in the germline V gene (reference sequence). The CDR3 has 13 residues. The CDR3 DNA sequence: TGCAGTGCCGGAGGGACCCTCGGCAATGAGCAGTTCTTC. This encodes CSAGGTLGNEQFF.

With regard to this clonotype: A read error is possible here, since a much larger clone lies one base away. The gene calls are TRBV20-1 and TRBJ1-1; no clear D gene. The CDR3 totals 14 residues. Germline loops: CDR1 DFQATT, CDR2 SNEGSKA (reference sequence). The CDR3: CSADDTLMNTEASF. In DNA, the CDR3 is TGCAGTGCCGACGACACCCTAATGAACACTGAAGCTTCCTTT.

This clonotype was observed at least ten times. CDR3 in amino acids: CASSYLAGGLNEQFF. CDR3 nucleotide sequence: TGTGCCAGCAGCTATCTAGCGGGGGGCCTCAATGAGCAGTTCTTC. V gene TRBV9 combines with J gene TRBJ2-1; 11 nucleotides match TRBD2. CDR1 and CDR2 from the germline V gene are SGDLS and YYNGEE. Unmatched junction bases numbered 6, after V lost 4 bases and J lost 6 bases. The CDR3 contains 15 residues.

In its sample, this clonotype was seen many times. V usage is TRBV4-1 and J usage is TRBJ1-1, with D unclear. The CDR3 is 12 amino acids. Trimming took 1 base from V and 7 from J, leaving 7 bases between them. Per germline, CDR1 MGHRA and CDR2 YSYEKL. As DNA, the CDR3 is TGCGCCAGCAGCCAAGTTTTCGGTGAAGCTTTCTTT. Translation gives CASSQVFGEAFF.

Points on this clonotype: One junction end does not reproduce the germline sequence, and a read error may be involved. The chain links TRBV20-1 to TRBJ2-1; the D is unclear. The germline V gene encodes CDR1 DFQATT and CDR2 SNEGSKA (reference sequence). The CDR3 consists of 15 residues. As DNA, the CDR3 is TGCAGTGCTAGGTCCGACCTTCTATACATCGATGAGCAGTCCTTC. Protein product: CSARSDLLYIDEQSF.

A few counts support this clonotype. The V and J genes are TRBV29-1 and TRBJ2-3, with D possibly matching TRBD1 (6 bases). The germline V gene encodes CDR1 SQVTM and CDR2 ANQGSEA. The CDR3 is 15 residues long. Trimming took 7 bases from V and 4 from J, leaving 21 bases between them. CDR3 residues: CSGTDPQGIPDTQYF. CDR3 coding DNA: TGCAGCGGTACAGACCCCCAGGGGATCCCAGATACGCAGTATTTT.

This clonotype was observed at least ten times. The chain employs TRBV7-2 and TRBJ2-7; D perhaps matches TRBD1 (6 bases). There are 14 residues in the CDR3. CDR1 is SGHTA and CDR2 is FQGNSA in the germline V gene. The V end was cut by 5 bases, the J end by 5 bases, with 16 bases between. CDR3 DNA sequence: TGTGCCAGCAGCCGACAGGACTCTCGGGACGAGCAGTACTTC. This translates into CASSRQDSRDEQYF.

Points on this clonotype: The junction differs from germline at one of its ends, possibly a read error. J is TRBJ2-5 and V is TRBV7-9; D may be TRBD2 (5 bases). This CDR3 contains 16 residues. Per the germline V gene, CDR1 is SEHNR and CDR2 is FQNEAQ (reference sequence). CDR3 bases: TGTGCCAGCAGCTTAGGGGCGGCTAGCAGTAAAGAGACCCTGTACTTC. Its protein product is CASSLGAASSKETLYF.

Many counts were recorded for this clonotype. This sequence joins TRBV5-4 and TRBJ2-3; 8 bases are shared with TRBD1. CDR1 is SGHNT and CDR2 is YYREEE in the germline V gene (reference sequence). The CDR3 covers 15 residues. The trim removed 2 bases at V and 6 bases at J, leaving 8 bases unmatched. CDR3 amino acids: CASSFPGTGGDTQYF. CDR3 DNA: TGTGCCAGCAGCTTCCCCGGGACAGGTGGTGATACGCAGTATTTT.

This clonotype was observed many times. This chain connects TRBV20-1 to TRBJ2-3; D might be TRBD2 (5 bases). Trimming took off 6 bases at V and 3 bases at J, with 13 bases between the two ends. The CDR3 is 13 residues long. Germline V gives CDR1 DFQATT, CDR2 SNEGSKA (reference sequence). Here the CDR3 reads CSALLDVTDTQYF. For the CDR3, the DNA is TGCAGTGCCTTACTAGATGTGACAGATACGCAGTATTTT.

This clonotype was found once. This may arise from a read error, as a much more abundant clone is one base away. This chain links TRBV5-6 with TRBJ1-1, with 7 positions matching TRBD1. Germline lookup yields CDR1 SGHDT and CDR2 YYEEEE. The CDR3 runs to 13 residues. The CDR3 protein is CVSSLGGTDEAFF. The CDR3 DNA is TGTGTCAGCAGCTTGGGGGGGACAGATGAAGCTTTCTTT. The full variable domain, completed using reference TRBV5-6 and TRBJ1-1, is DAGVTQSPTHLIKTRGQQVTLRCSPKSGHDTVSWYQQALGQGPQFIFQYYEEEERQRGNFPDRFSGHQFPNYSSELNVNALLLGDSALYLCVSSLGGTDEAFFGQGTRLTVV.